Shown below are 26 T cell receptor beta chains from a single sample sequenced in a study of cytomegalovirus exposure and HLA in healthy donors. In the PCR, 60 Vbeta and 13 Jbeta primers were used. Assay used: immunoSEQ multiplex PCR; TCRdb lists only in-frame clones, some missing. The sample consists of fewer than 200,000 clones, around three quarters of them appearing once. The sequenced material came from PBMCs. Receptors originate from a woman aged 40 to 55 in good health and CMV-seronegative.

The chain has TRBV5-1 and TRBJ2-7; 8 nucleotides match TRBD2. This CDR3 contains 14 residues. Per germline, CDR1 SGHRS and CDR2 YFSETQ. Trimming cost V 0 bases and J 5 bases; bases outside gene matches: 4. CDR3 protein: CASSLAGGVDEQYF. CDR3 nucleotide sequence: TGCGCCAGCAGCTTGGCGGGGGGGGTGGACGAGCAGTACTTC.

The CDR3 DNA is TGTGCCAGCAGCCAGACAGGTGGTCAGCCCCAGCATTTT. This codes for CASSQTGGQPQHF. The chain employs TRBV6-5 and TRBJ1-5; a possible D gene is TRBD1 (6 bases). Germline CDR1 is MNHEY and CDR2 is SVGAGI. The CDR3 consists of 13 residues. V dropped 6 bases and J dropped 6 bases, with 12 bases sitting between them.

This chain joins TRBV4-2 and TRBJ2-1; 9 positions match TRBD2. The germline gives CDR1 LGHNA, CDR2 YNFKEQ. This CDR3 is built from 16 residues. The ends lost 1 base at V and 5 bases at J; junction bases unmatched: 6. CDR3 amino acids: CASSQVRTSVNNEQFF. The CDR3 DNA is TGTGCCAGCAGCCAAGTGCGGACTAGCGTTAACAATGAGCAGTTCTTC.

This chain connects TRBV18 to TRBJ1-1, with D possibly matching TRBD1 (6 bases). V gave up 0 bases and J gave up 3 bases, with 8 bases separating them. There are 14 residues in the CDR3. Per germline, CDR1 KGHSH and CDR2 LQKENI. The DNA of the CDR3 is TGTGCCAGCTCACCACCGCAGGGGTACACTGAAGCTTTCTTT. Translated, it gives CASSPPQGYTEAFF.

The chain links TRBV5-1 to TRBJ2-5; D unclear. From germline, CDR1 is SGHRS and CDR2 YFSETQ. V was shortened by 5 bases and J by 5 bases, with 7 bases between the two germline ends. The length of the CDR3 is 11 residues. In DNA, the CDR3 is TGCGCCAGCAGGGGCGTGGAGACCCAGTACTTC. Its translation: CASRGVETQYF. Full variable domain (rest looked up from reference TRBV5-1 and TRBJ2-5): KAGVTQTPRYLIKTRGQQVTLSCSPISGHRSVSWYQQTPGQGLQFLFEYFSETQRNKGNFPGRFSGRQFSNSRSEMNVSTLELGDSALYLCASRGVETQYFGPGTRLLVL.

The chain is built from TRBV9 and TRBJ2-1; 16 bases are shared with TRBD2. CDR1 is SGDLS and CDR2 is YYNGEE in the germline V gene. Germline trimming cut 3 bases from V and 1 base from J; bases unmatched to any gene: 10. The CDR3 spans 20 residues. CDR3 nucleotide sequence: TGTGCCAGCAGCGCCCAGCCCCCGGGACTAGCGGGGGGGTCCTACAATGAGCAGTTCTTC. It codes for CASSAQPPGLAGGSYNEQFF.

V is TRBV25-1 and J is TRBJ1-1; TRBD1 agrees at 7 bases. The V segment lost 5 bases and the J segment 7 bases; nucleotides outside the gene matches: 16. The germline CDR1 and CDR2 sequences are MGHDK and SYGVNS. The CDR3 loop spans 16 amino acids. The CDR3 protein is CASSLRQGVRPLEAFF. The CDR3 DNA follows: TGTGCCAGCAGTCTGAGACAGGGAGTACGACCACTTGAAGCTTTCTTT.

This chain links TRBV7-2 with TRBJ2-7, with TRBD1 matching over 10 bases. Germline V gene data show CDR1 as SGHTA and CDR2 as FQGNSA. V was clipped by 5 bases and J by 6 bases; unmatched bases: 13. This CDR3 has 16 residues. The CDR3 here is CASSVTGGQGPLEQYF. The CDR3 region has the DNA TGTGCCAGCAGCGTTACGGGGGGACAGGGGCCCCTCGAGCAGTACTTC.

The V call is TRBV30, the J call TRBJ2-5; a weak D match, TRBD2 (5 bases). The assigned J gene may be wrong: the sequence end matches TRBJ2-7 better. CDR3 length: 13 residues. Germline-derived CDR1 and CDR2 are GTSNPN and SVGIG (reference sequence). Written as DNA, the CDR3 is TGTGCCTGGAGCCTCGGGCTAGCCGACGAGCAGTACTTC. Translation gives CAWSLGLADEQYF.

The chain is built from TRBV30 and TRBJ2-3; 11 nucleotides agree with TRBD1. Germline CDR1 and CDR2: GTSNPN and SVGIG (reference sequence). Unmatched junction bases numbered 3, after V lost 1 base and J lost 3 bases. The CDR3 covers 15 residues. In DNA, the CDR3 is TGTGCCTGGAGTGCGGGACAGGGGGAAACAGATACGCAGTATTTT. Translation gives CAWSAGQGETDTQYF.

This clone was seen a handful of times. The rearrangement joins TRBV6-5 to TRBJ1-3, with 7 bases fitting TRBD1. Looked up from germline, CDR1 is MNHEY and CDR2 is SVGAGI. The CDR3 extends over 13 amino acids. Losses at the gene ends were 6 bases for V and 8 bases for J; bases not matched to a gene: 7. The CDR3 DNA sequence: TGTGCCAGCAGCCATGACAGGGCGGACACCATATATTTT. This gives the protein CASSHDRADTIYF.

The genes are TRBV7-2 and TRBJ1-5; weak D call: TRBD1 (5 bases). The germline V gene has CDR1 SGHTA and CDR2 FQGNSA. V lost 3 bases to trimming and J lost 0 bases, with 9 bases between them. This CDR3 has 15 residues. CDR3 in DNA: TGTGCCAGCAGCTTGACAGTCTATAGCAATCAGCCCCAGCATTTT. Amino acids: CASSLTVYSNQPQHF.

The chain combines TRBV5-6 with TRBJ2-5; D is possibly TRBD2 (6 bases). Looked up from germline, CDR1 is SGHDT and CDR2 is YYEEEE. The V gene lost 1 base and the J gene lost 11 bases, with 12 bases spanning the gap. The CDR3 covers 12 residues. CDR3 DNA sequence: TGTGCCAGCAGCTTGCAGACGGGGGAGCAGTACTTC. Translation: CASSLQTGEQYF.

This clone was seen a handful of times. The CDR3 DNA is TGTGCCAGCAGTGCGGGGGTGGTAGGGACAGGGATGAACACTGAAGCTTTCTTT. It encodes CASSAGVVGTGMNTEAFF. The V call is TRBV2, the J call TRBJ1-1, with 9 nucleotides matching TRBD1. Germline CDR1 SNHLY, CDR2 FYNNEI. The CDR3 extends over 18 amino acids. V shed 4 bases and J 0 bases; nucleotides not matched to a gene: 12.

This chain uses TRBV7-9 with TRBJ2-7; the match to TRBD2 covers 11 bases. The CDR3 contains 15 residues. Germline V gives CDR1 SEHNR, CDR2 FQNEAQ (reference sequence). Trimming cost V 3 bases and J 4 bases; bases outside gene matches: 5. The CDR3 DNA reads as TGTGCCAGCAGCTTTTTACTAGCGGGAGTATACGAGCAGTACTTC. This translates into CASSFLLAGVYEQYF.

The chain carries TRBV28 and TRBJ2-1, with D hard to call. Germline-derived CDR1 and CDR2 are MDHEN and SYDVKM. Trimming removed 3 bases at V and 8 bases at J, with 8 bases between. The CDR3 runs 12 residues. CDR3 residues: CASSLRVDEQFF. The DNA for the CDR3 is TGTGCCAGCAGTTTGCGTGTCGATGAGCAGTTCTTC.

The chain couples TRBV29-1 to TRBJ2-5; D gene unclear. The J call may be faulty, since TRBJ2-7 better matches the DNA end. CDR1 SQVTM and CDR2 ANQGSEA come from the germline V gene. The CDR3 runs to 14 residues. CDR3 sequence: CSVEEHPSSYEQYF. The CDR3 nucleotides read TGCAGCGTTGAGGAGCATCCCTCCTCCTACGAGCAGTACTTC.

This rearrangement joins TRBV4-1 to TRBJ2-3, with 8 bases matching TRBD2. CDR1 MGHRA and CDR2 YSYEKL come from the germline V gene. With 1 base clipped from V and 2 bases from J, the junction kept 5 bases outside the gene matches. The CDR3 sequence is 16 residues long. The CDR3 sequence is CASSQARGGPTDTQYF. CDR3 sequence (DNA): TGCGCCAGCAGCCAAGCTCGGGGGGGACCCACAGATACGCAGTATTTT.

This clone was picked up one time. The chain is built from TRBV7-9 and TRBJ1-2; the D gene is possibly TRBD1 (6 bases). The V end lost 3 bases, the J end lost 0 bases, and 11 bases lay between the germline ends. Looked up from germline, CDR1 is SEHNR and CDR2 is FQNEAQ (reference sequence). This CDR3 has 15 residues. The CDR3 loop is CASSFQQGTNYGYTF. The DNA for the CDR3 is TGTGCCAGCAGCTTCCAACAGGGCACTAACTATGGCTACACCTTC. Based on the CDR3 plus reference TRBV7-9 and TRBJ1-2, the full variable domain is DTGVSQNPRHKITKRGQNVTFRCDPISEHNRLYWYRQTLGQGPEFLTYFQNEAQLEKSRLLSDRFSAERPKGSFSTLEIQRTEQGDSAMYLCASSFQQGTNYGYTFGSGTRLTVV.

The rearrangement joins TRBV18 to TRBJ1-2, with 11 bases that match TRBD1. Germline values: CDR1 KGHSH, CDR2 LQKENI. The CDR3 runs 14 residues. The junction had 4 bases not matched to a gene; V was cut back by 8 bases and J by 2 bases. CDR3 DNA sequence: TGTGCCAGCCAGGGACAGGGGGTAAACTATGGCTACACCTTC. Amino acid sequence: CASQGQGVNYGYTF. The complete variable domain, with remaining parts taken from reference TRBV18 and TRBJ1-2, reads NAGVMQNPRHLVRRRGQEARLRCSPMKGHSHVYWYRQLPEEGLKFMVYLQKENIIDESGMPKERFSAEFPKEGPSILRIQQVVRGDSAAYFCASQGQGVNYGYTFGSGTRLTVV.

Remarks on this clone: Other DNA sequences in this sample translate to the same CDR3. The chain combines TRBV5-1 with TRBJ1-2, with 11 bases fitting TRBD1. The CDR3 is 15 amino acids. Per germline, CDR1 SGHRS and CDR2 YFSETQ. J gave up 2 bases and V 2 bases, and 2 bases lay outside the gene matches. The chain's CDR3 is CASSLRTGGNYGYTF. DNA for the CDR3: TGCGCCAGCAGCTTACGGACAGGGGGCAACTATGGCTACACCTTC.

V and J are TRBV7-9 and TRBJ1-6; D possibly corresponds to TRBD1 (5 bases). The CDR3 spans 15 residues. The V gene's germline CDR1 is SEHNR and CDR2 FQNEAQ (reference sequence). The V end lost 1 base, the J end lost 5 bases, and 9 bases lay between the germline ends. CDR3 sequence: CASSLEGAHNSPLHF. The CDR3 coding sequence is TGTGCCAGCAGCTTAGAAGGGGCCCATAATTCACCCCTCCACTTT.

The V and J genes are TRBV2 and TRBJ2-2; 7 nucleotides align to TRBD2. The CDR3 runs to 14 residues. Germline V gene sequence: CDR1 SNHLY, CDR2 FYNNEI. Losses at the gene ends were 6 bases for V and 4 bases for J; bases not matched to a gene: 5. The CDR3 loop reads CASSVGRGTGELFF. In DNA, the CDR3 is TGTGCCAGCAGCGTAGGGAGGGGCACCGGGGAGCTGTTTTTT.

V and J are TRBV28 and TRBJ2-7, with D possibly being TRBD2 (6 bases). V gave up 6 bases and J gave up 2 bases, with 11 bases separating them. This CDR3 comprises 13 residues. Per the germline V gene, CDR1 is MDHEN and CDR2 is SYDVKM. The CDR3, as DNA: TGTGCCAGCAGCTCCCGGGGGACCTACGAGCAGTACTTC. Translating it yields CASSSRGTYEQYF.

The chain combines TRBV5-4 with TRBJ2-5, with no clear D. The germline gives CDR1 SGHNT, CDR2 YYREEE (reference sequence). This CDR3 is built from 15 residues. Trimming removed 0 bases from V and 0 bases from J, with 9 bases in between. The CDR3 loop is CASSLAQANQETQYF. The DNA for the CDR3 is TGTGCCAGCAGCTTGGCCCAGGCAAACCAAGAGACCCAGTACTTC.

The chain joins TRBV5-1 to TRBJ1-2; 8 positions agree with TRBD1. The J segment lost 4 bases and the V segment lost 0 bases, leaving 5 bases of the junction unmatched. There are 15 residues in the CDR3. Germline V gives CDR1 SGHRS, CDR2 YFSETQ. The CDR3 is CASSLDARGLYGYTF. In nucleotides, the CDR3 is TGCGCCAGCAGCTTGGATGCCAGGGGGCTCTATGGCTACACCTTC.